Listed here are 14 T cell receptor beta chains from one sample, sequenced in a study of beta chain features in type 1 diabetes (dated by TCRdb to the late 2010s). The full study reports these points: A moderate but significant shortening of TCRB CDR3 length was observed in type 1 diabetes patients in all four CD4+ subsets.

Receptors were amplified or captured by the immunoSEQ multiplex PCR assay. The High Capacity cDNA Reverse Transcription Kit was used to reverse transcribe all of the isolated RNA, meaning that expressed TCRB transcripts were what got sequenced. This immuneACCESS table, as held by TCRdb, lists in-frame sequences with V and J called but not all clones. Of the missing ones, under half trace to an unresolved V gene in checked studies; the others have no known cause. This sample holds a few hundred thousand clones; 9.5% to 13% were observed only once. Around 0.018% of the sample is in the top ten clones. These receptors' targets are unknown. Sequenced sample: naive CD4+ T cells from blood. Sample cell subset or site, as interpreted from the label and publication: true naive CD4+ T cells. Source of these receptors: a man aged 25 to 45 with type 1 diabetes.

This chain connects TRBV9 to TRBJ1-1, with 7 bases identical to TRBD1. V lost 0 bases, J lost 8 bases, and 7 bases stayed unmatched. Germline V gene lookup returns CDR1 SGDLS and CDR2 YYNGEE. The CDR3 is 14 amino acids. CDR3 sequence (DNA): TGTGCCAGCAGCGTAGTCGGTAACAGGGGCGAAGCTTTCTTT. It specifies CASSVVGNRGEAFF. Supplemented by reference TRBV9 and TRBJ1-1, the full variable domain reads DSGVTQTPKHLITATGQRVTLRCSPRSGDLSVYWYQQSLDQGLQFLIQYYNGEERAKGNILERFSAQQFPDLHSELNLSSLELGDSALYFCASSVVGNRGEAFFGQGTRLTVV.

Only a few counts were recorded for this clone. The rearrangement uses TRBV27 and TRBJ2-1; weak D call: TRBD2 (5 bases). This CDR3 is built from 16 residues. The germline gives CDR1 MNHEY, CDR2 SMNVEV (reference sequence). V was trimmed by 7 bases and J by 3 bases, leaving 19 bases between them. The CDR3 nucleotides are TGTGCCAGCAATAGAACGCCGGGAAAAGGCTACAATGAGCAGTTCTTC. Protein: CASNRTPGKGYNEQFF.

The chain carries TRBV6-4 and TRBJ2-5, with D perhaps matching TRBD1 (6 bases). CDR1 and CDR2 from the germline V gene are MRHNA and SNTAGT. The CDR3 covers 16 residues. Trimming took off 3 bases at V and 0 bases at J, with 14 bases between the two ends. The chain's CDR3 is CASSEVGALYQETQYF. CDR3 nucleotides: TGTGCCAGCAGTGAGGTGGGGGCTCTGTACCAAGAGACCCAGTACTTC.

This clone occurred a few times. The rearrangement links TRBV6-5 to TRBJ1-2; D perhaps matches TRBD1 (6 bases). The germline V gene encodes CDR1 MNHEY and CDR2 SVGAGI. V was pared by 8 bases and J by 2 bases, with 18 bases between. This CDR3 spans 15 amino acids. The DNA for the CDR3 is TGTGCCAGCTCCTCTTCACGGGGGGGCAACTATGGCTACACCTTC. This gives the protein CASSSSRGGNYGYTF.

This clone was seen a handful of times. This chain links TRBV7-9 with TRBJ1-4, with D tentatively TRBD1 (5 bases). CDR3 length: 14 residues. Germline V gene lookup returns CDR1 SEHNR and CDR2 FQNEAQ (reference sequence). V lost 2 bases, J lost 7 bases, and 11 bases lay in between. This CDR3 is CASSLQGPGEKLFF. The CDR3 DNA reads as TGTGCCAGCAGCTTACAGGGTCCAGGTGAAAAACTGTTTTTT.

This rearrangement joins TRBV25-1 to TRBJ2-1; no firm D call. The V end was cut by 6 bases, the J end by 9 bases, with 9 bases between. The germline V gene encodes CDR1 MGHDK and CDR2 SYGVNS. The CDR3 sequence is 11 residues long. The CDR3 sequence is CASRNIVEQFF. CDR3 sequence (DNA): TGTGCCAGCAGAAATATAGTTGAGCAGTTCTTC.

The V gene is TRBV9, the J gene TRBJ1-1; 9 bases agree with TRBD1. Trimming removed 3 bases from V and 4 bases from J; junction bases left unmatched: 13. Per germline, CDR1 SGDLS and CDR2 YYNGEE. The CDR3 extends over 17 amino acids. CDR3 region: CASSGGLWGQGPTEAFF. In DNA form, the CDR3 reads TGTGCCAGCAGCGGCGGTCTTTGGGGACAGGGACCCACTGAAGCTTTCTTT.

This clone has more than one count but fewer than ten. The chain uses TRBV11-2 and TRBJ2-7; D is possibly TRBD1 (5 bases). Trimming removed 5 bases at V and 3 bases at J, with 8 bases between. The CDR3 runs to 12 residues. Germline-derived CDR1 and CDR2 are SGHAT and FQNNGV. CDR3 sequence: CASSRDSYEQYF. The CDR3 DNA reads TGTGCCAGCAGCAGAGACAGCTACGAGCAGTACTTC. Full variable domain (remainder filled in from reference TRBV11-2 and TRBJ2-7): EAGVAQSPRYKIIEKRQSVAFWCNPISGHATLYWYQQILGQGPKLLIQFQNNGVVDDSQLPKDRFSAERLKGVDSTLKIQPAKLEDSAVYLCASSRDSYEQYFGPGTRLTVT.

In its sample, this clone was seen a few times. The chain is built from TRBV5-1 and TRBJ2-7, with D possibly matching TRBD2 (6 bases). CDR1 SGHRS and CDR2 YFSETQ come from the germline V gene. Between the trimmed V and J ends, which lost 0 bases and 5 bases, there was a span of 12 bases. The CDR3 runs to 14 residues. The DNA of the CDR3 is TGCGCCAGCAGCTTGGTAGGAGGGAACAACGAGCAGTACTTC. Protein: CASSLVGGNNEQYF.

About this clone itself: The sample holds other DNA sequences that translate to the same CDR3. The V gene is TRBV5-1, the J gene TRBJ1-2, with 10 bases fitting TRBD1. The trim removed 4 bases at V and 8 bases at J, leaving 5 bases unmatched. Per the germline V gene, CDR1 is SGHRS and CDR2 is YFSETQ. The CDR3 extends over 13 amino acids. The CDR3 region has the DNA TGCGCCAGCAGCCTCGACAGGGGGCGAGGCTACACCTTC. This encodes CASSLDRGRGYTF.

Only a few counts were recorded for this clone. The chain links TRBV19 to TRBJ1-1; no definite D call. Trimming removed 5 bases from V and 0 bases from J, with 10 bases in between. The CDR3 is 14 amino acids. Germline V gene sequence: CDR1 LNHDA, CDR2 SQIVND (reference sequence). DNA of the CDR3: TGTGCCAGTAGTTTATCAGGCCTGAACACTGAAGCTTTCTTT. This translates into CASSLSGLNTEAFF.

This clone came up a few times. CDR3 region: CASSLASAGEFTDTQYF. DNA of the CDR3: TGTGCCAGCAGCTTAGCGTCAGCGGGGGAATTCACAGATACGCAGTATTTT. The gene calls are TRBV7-9 and TRBJ2-3, with 8 bases matching TRBD2. The CDR3 loop spans 17 amino acids. Germline values: CDR1 SEHNR, CDR2 FQNEAQ (reference sequence). The V and J ends lost 0 bases and 2 bases, in that order; junction bases with no gene match: 7.

The rearrangement uses TRBV18 and TRBJ1-4, with D tentatively TRBD1 (6 bases). CDR1 is KGHSH, CDR2 LQKENI, per germline. This CDR3 contains 11 residues. V lost 3 bases and J lost 11, with 7 bases in between. As DNA, the CDR3 is TGTGCCAGCTCACCGGGGGCGAAACTGTTTTTT. Its translation is CASSPGAKLFF.

The rearrangement joins TRBV28 to TRBJ2-7, with D tentatively TRBD1 (5 bases). The CDR3 is 13 amino acids. Trimming took off 5 bases at V and 3 bases at J, with 11 bases between the two ends. Germline V gives CDR1 MDHEN, CDR2 SYDVKM. CDR3 loop: CASSPQGSYEQYF. The CDR3 DNA is TGTGCCAGCAGTCCTCAGGGAAGCTACGAGCAGTACTTC. The full variable domain, with the rest looked up from reference TRBV28 and TRBJ2-7, is DVKVTQSSRYLVKRTGEKVFLECVQDMDHENMFWYRQDPGLGLRLIYFSYDVKMKEKGDIPEGYSVSREKKERFSLILESASTNQTSMYLCASSPQGSYEQYFGPGTRLTVT.